These 23 T cell receptor beta chains were all obtained from the same sample, sequenced in a study of blood T cell repertoires in COVID-19. Sequencing was performed with immunoSEQ multiplex PCR; in TCRdb, only in-frame clones are kept and a portion is missing. Seen here are a few hundred thousand clones, 87% observed once, and the top ten hold 1%. Input material: PBMCs or T cells enriched from blood (not recorded which). The receptors were gathered from a woman in her thirties who had recovered from COVID-19.

The J gene is TRBJ2-1, the V gene TRBV10-3; D is unclear. V was cut by 7 bases and J by 4 bases, with 17 bases left in between. The CDR3 is 15 residues long. From germline, CDR1 is ENHRY and CDR2 SYGVKD. The CDR3 region is CAITATTTGYNEQFF. The CDR3 coding sequence is TGTGCCATCACCGCCACAACAACGGGTTACAATGAGCAGTTCTTC.

This clone was seen just once. This chain connects TRBV6-5 to TRBJ1-1; 8 bases fit TRBD1. This CDR3 has 13 amino acids. Germline V lookup: CDR1 MNHEY, CDR2 SVGAGI. After removal of 7 bases from V and 6 bases from J, the junction contained 7 bases not matched to a gene. The CDR3 nucleotides are TGTGCCAGCACCCGGACAGGGAGCCCTGAAGCTTTCTTT. Its translation is CASTRTGSPEAFF.

This chain connects TRBV5-1 to TRBJ2-7; D might be TRBD2 (6 bases). The CDR3 has 14 residues. Trimming shortened V by 3 bases and J by 5 bases, and 15 bases separated the two germline ends. CDR1 is SGHRS, CDR2 YFSETQ, per germline. The CDR3 DNA reads TGCGCCAGCAGCTCTGGGACTCCCCTTCACGAGCAGTACTTC. Its translation: CASSSGTPLHEQYF.

The chain couples TRBV6-1 to TRBJ1-1, with a tentative D call TRBD1 (6 bases). This CDR3 is built from 15 residues. Germline assignment: CDR1 MNHNS and CDR2 SASEGT. V was shortened by 0 bases and J by 4 bases, with 12 bases between the two germline ends. DNA for the CDR3: TGTGCCAGCAGTGAAGCGCCACAGGGAATCACTGAAGCTTTCTTT. Protein: CASSEAPQGITEAFF.

The chain carries TRBV5-1 and TRBJ1-2, with 10 bases aligning to TRBD1. Germline CDR1 is SGHRS and CDR2 is YFSETQ. The CDR3 length is 16 residues. Trimming cost V 4 bases and J 5 bases; bases outside gene matches: 11. The CDR3 DNA follows: TGCGCCAGCAGCCTCGATCGACAGGGGGCCTTATATGGCTACACCTTC. Protein product: CASSLDRQGALYGYTF.

The J gene is TRBJ1-1, the V gene TRBV27; no clear D. The germline V and J ends were trimmed by 1 base and 8 bases, with 11 bases remaining between them. Germline V CDR1 and CDR2: MNHEY, SMNVEV (reference sequence). The CDR3 length is 13 residues. Here the CDR3 DNA reads TGTGCCAGCAGTTTATACCCCGAGCACGAAGCTTTCTTT. Its protein is CASSLYPEHEAFF.

The CDR3 reads CASSIQTEAFF. The CDR3 DNA is TGTGCCAGTAGTATCCAGACTGAAGCTTTCTTT. The V gene is TRBV19, the J gene TRBJ1-1; D remains unclear. Trimming pared 3 bases from V and 5 bases from J, leaving 4 bases between. The V gene's germline CDR1 is LNHDA and CDR2 SQIVND (reference sequence). CDR3 size: 11 residues. Full variable domain (outside the CDR3, taken from reference TRBV19 and TRBJ1-1): DGGITQSPKYLFRKEGQNVTLSCEQNLNHDAMYWYRQDPGQGLRLIYYSQIVNDFQKGDIAEGYSVSREKKESFPLTVTSAQKNPTAFYLCASSIQTEAFFGQGTRLTVV.

The chain recombines TRBV15 with TRBJ1-1, with a tentative D call TRBD1 (5 bases). Germline CDR1 and CDR2: LNHNV and YYDKDF (reference sequence). The CDR3 has 12 residues. The germline V and J ends were trimmed by 1 base and 8 bases, with 8 bases remaining between them. The CDR3 sequence: CATSRGQREAFF. In DNA, the CDR3 is TGTGCCACCAGCAGAGGACAGCGAGAAGCTTTCTTT. Based on the CDR3 plus reference TRBV15 and TRBJ1-1, the full variable domain is DAMVIQNPRYQVTQFGKPVTLSCSQTLNHNVMYWYQQKSSQAPKLLFHYYDKDFNNEADTPDNFQSRRPNTSFCFLDIRSPGLGDTAMYLCATSRGQREAFFGQGTRLTVV.

The chain joins TRBV2 to TRBJ1-2; TRBD1 might be the D (5 bases). V lost 3 bases and J lost 8, with 13 bases in between. This CDR3 contains 13 residues. From germline, CDR1 is SNHLY and CDR2 FYNNEI. CDR3 nucleotide sequence: TGTGCCAGCAGTGAGGAGGGACTTAAAGGCTACACCTTC. Its translation is CASSEEGLKGYTF.

V is TRBV12-5 and J is TRBJ2-1; D perhaps matches TRBD2 (7 bases). Germline V lookup: CDR1 LGHNT, CDR2 FRNRAP. CDR3 size: 18 residues. V was pared by 6 bases and J by 5 bases, with 26 bases between. CDR3 DNA sequence: TGTGCTAGTGGCCCCGCCTCGCTACCGGGGGGCGCTAACAATGAGCAGTTCTTC. Protein product: CASGPASLPGGANNEQFF.

The V call is TRBV3-1 (or the pseudogene TRBV3-2), the J call TRBJ2-1; TRBD1 matches 10 bases. This CDR3 region has 17 residues. The germline CDR1 and CDR2 sequences are LGHDT and YNNKEL (reference sequence). Trimming removed 2 bases from V and 3 bases from J; junction bases left unmatched: 7. CDR3 sequence: CASSQLRDRGVYNEQFF. The CDR3 bases are TGTGCCAGCAGCCAACTCCGGGACAGGGGAGTCTACAATGAGCAGTTCTTC.

The chain recombines TRBV5-6 with TRBJ1-1; TRBD1 agrees at 7 bases. CDR3 length: 18 residues. Germline CDR1 reads SGHDT; CDR2 reads YYEEEE. The ends lost 0 bases at V and 5 bases at J; junction bases unmatched: 16. The CDR3 DNA reads as TGTGCCAGCAGCTTGGCCAGGGGGGCAGGGAAAATTAGTACTGAAGCTTTCTTT. It codes for CASSLARGAGKISTEAFF.

The chain uses TRBV29-1 and TRBJ2-3; 9 bases align to TRBD2. Germline V CDR1 and CDR2: SQVTM, ANQGSEA. V shed 6 bases and J 10 bases; nucleotides not matched to a gene: 11. The CDR3 is 13 residues long. CDR3 residues: CSVVSGGEGAQYF. The DNA of the CDR3 is TGCAGCGTGGTTAGCGGGGGTGAAGGTGCGCAGTATTTT.

The chain joins TRBV18 to TRBJ2-7; 8 bases are a match to TRBD2. Germline CDR1 and CDR2: KGHSH and LQKENI. Trimming cost V 3 bases and J 4 bases; bases outside gene matches: 11. The CDR3 is made up of 16 amino acids. The CDR3 DNA reads TGTGCCAGCTCACCTCACGGGGGCGGGAGGTTTTACGAGCAGTACTTC. Translated: CASSPHGGGRFYEQYF. Using reference TRBV18 and TRBJ2-7 for the parts outside the CDR3, the full variable domain is NAGVMQNPRHLVRRRGQEARLRCSPMKGHSHVYWYRQLPEEGLKFMVYLQKENIIDESGMPKERFSAEFPKEGPSILRIQQVVRGDSAAYFCASSPHGGGRFYEQYFGPGTRLTVT.

The chain uses TRBV7-9 and TRBJ1-1; possibly TRBD1 for D (5 bases). V was shortened by 5 bases and J by 6 bases, with 19 bases between the two germline ends. This CDR3 is built from 15 residues. Germline loops: CDR1 SEHNR, CDR2 FQNEAQ (reference sequence). The CDR3 protein is CASSVITGYEPEAFF. Written as DNA, the CDR3 is TGTGCCAGCAGCGTCATAACAGGCTACGAACCTGAAGCTTTCTTT.

The chain couples TRBV7-2 to TRBJ1-5; maybe TRBD1 (6 bases). The V gene's germline CDR1 is SGHTA and CDR2 FQGNSA. The CDR3 is 14 amino acids. V was pared by 2 bases and J by 9 bases, with 14 bases between. The CDR3 reads CASSLPGAQRPQHF. CDR3 nucleotides: TGTGCCAGCAGCTTACCAGGGGCCCAGAGGCCCCAGCATTTT. The whole variable domain, filled in from reference TRBV7-2 and TRBJ1-5, reads GAGVSQSPSNKVTEKGKDVELRCDPISGHTALYWYRQSLGQGLEFLIYFQGNSAPDKSGLPSDRFSAERTGGSVSTLTIQRTQQEDSAVYLCASSLPGAQRPQHFGDGTRLSIL.

The V gene is TRBV27, the J gene TRBJ2-7; TRBD2 matches 10 bases. The trim removed 1 base at V and 2 bases at J, leaving 5 bases unmatched. CDR3 size: 16 residues. The germline CDR1 and CDR2 sequences are MNHEY and SMNVEV (reference sequence). The CDR3 spells CASSLLASGGPYEQYF. As DNA, the CDR3 is TGTGCCAGCAGTTTATTGGCTAGCGGGGGACCCTACGAGCAGTACTTC.

The rearrangement links TRBV6-6 to TRBJ1-1, with D possibly TRBD1 on 6 matching bases. Germline CDR1 MNHNY, CDR2 SVGAGI (reference sequence). The CDR3 is 14 residues long. V was trimmed by 8 bases and J by 2 bases, leaving 15 bases between them. CDR3 coding DNA: TGTGCCAGCGTCCCTTGGGGGCAAAACACTGAAGCTTTCTTT. Translation: CASVPWGQNTEAFF.

The chain uses TRBV7-6 and TRBJ1-2; D might be TRBD1 (5 bases). V was cut by 0 bases and J by 8 bases, with 10 bases left in between. Germline CDR1 SGHVS, CDR2 FNYEAQ. The CDR3 extends over 13 amino acids. The chain's CDR3 is CASSLATGGGYTF. The CDR3 DNA is TGTGCCAGCAGCTTAGCGACCGGGGGAGGCTACACCTTC.

The V call is TRBV6-6, the J call TRBJ1-5; D gene ambiguous. The germline V gene has CDR1 MNHNY and CDR2 SVGAGI (reference sequence). Trimming stripped 6 bases from V and 8 bases from J, with 14 bases between. The CDR3 is 13 residues long. The CDR3 reads CASSQARLEPQHF. CDR3 in DNA: TGTGCCAGCAGCCAGGCCCGTTTGGAGCCCCAGCATTTT.

V is TRBV7-2 and J is TRBJ2-7; TRBD2 agrees at 10 bases. The CDR3 loop spans 14 amino acids. V lost 3 bases, J lost 6 bases, and 5 bases stayed unmatched. CDR1 is SGHTA and CDR2 is FQGNSA in the germline V gene. CDR3 sequence: CASSLGLARAEQYF. The CDR3 nucleotides are TGTGCCAGCAGCTTGGGACTAGCGAGAGCCGAGCAGTACTTC.

The chain employs TRBV19 and TRBJ1-6; 8 nucleotides match TRBD1. V lost 1 base and J lost 9; bases outside the gene matches: 5. CDR3 length: 15 residues. Germline lookup yields CDR1 LNHDA and CDR2 SQIVND (reference sequence). CDR3: CASSIGAQGASPLHF. The CDR3 coding sequence is TGTGCCAGTAGTATAGGAGCGCAGGGGGCTTCACCCCTCCACTTT.

This chain uses TRBV15 with TRBJ1-3; D call uncertain. Germline CDR1 is LNHNV and CDR2 is YYDKDF (reference sequence). The germline V and J ends were trimmed by 0 bases and 1 base, with 13 bases remaining between them. The CDR3 runs to 17 residues. DNA of the CDR3: TGTGCCACCAGCAGAGATCCGGTGGGAGGGTCTGGAAACACCATATATTTT. It codes for CATSRDPVGGSGNTIYF.